The clone carrying this TCR beta chain was seen ten or more times. The CDR3 sequence is 15 residues long. Germline V gene sequence: CDR1 MNHEY, CDR2 SVGAGI. The ends were cut back, 2 bases at V and 5 bases at J, with 15 bases in the middle. The data belong to a study of T cells in Graves' hyperthyroidism and ophthalmopathy. Patients aged 18 to 65 had newly diagnosed hyperthyroidism that had lasted under 2 months. Amplified regions were TCR beta CDR3 sequences from RNA transcripts. TCR CDR3 underwent first-round RT-PCR with the HTBI primer set. MiXCR, applied by TCRdb to the multiplex PCR reads, yields one record per CDR3 protein. Of roughly 100,000 distinct CDR3 sequences listed, approximately 48% are singletons.

The chain recombines TRBV6-5 with TRBJ2-5; tentative D call: TRBD2 (6 bases). The receptor was derived from a man aged 35 to 55 with Graves' hyperthyroidism. Sequenced: blood. CDR3 region: CASSYESREVETQYF. CDR3 nucleotide sequence: TGTGCCAGCAGTTACGAATCTAGGGAGGTGGAGACCCAGTACTTC.